What follows are 2 T cell receptor beta chains derived from one specimen sequenced in a study of OX40 agonist ivuxolimab in advanced cancers. Produced via immunoSEQ multiplex PCR; TCRdb's table is partial and in-frame only. The data contain about 96,000 clones, 90% of them singletons. The source was CD4+ or CD8+ T cells sorted from blood, collected in a trial of the OX40 agonist ivuxolimab. The receptors were gathered from an adult with an advanced solid tumor such as melanoma, head and neck, liver or kidney cancer.

The rearrangement links TRBV6-1 to TRBJ1-3; D is ambiguous. The germline gives CDR1 MNHNS, CDR2 SASEGT. V dropped 7 bases and J dropped 0 bases, with 13 bases sitting between them. CDR3 size: 15 residues. CDR3 protein: CASTVAGASGNTIYF. The CDR3 DNA reads as TGTGCCAGCACGGTGGCAGGCGCCTCTGGAAACACCATATATTTT.

V is TRBV19 and J is TRBJ1-5, with D unclear. Trimming took off 5 bases at V and 2 bases at J, with 10 bases between the two ends. The CDR3 runs to 14 residues. The V gene's germline CDR1 is LNHDA and CDR2 SQIVND (reference sequence). The CDR3 sequence is CASSPGKGNQPQHF. The CDR3 nucleotides read TGTGCCAGTAGTCCGGGGAAGGGCAATCAGCCCCAGCATTTT.